This record looks at one TCR beta chain sequence and its context. Antigen: not known. Specimens retained about 0.9-11 million cryopreserved PBMC preceding DNA extraction. The germline V gene has CDR1 LNHNV and CDR2 YYDKDF (reference sequence). Trimming cost V 0 bases and J 10 bases, with 10 bases left between them. The CDR3 sequence is 14 residues long. The data stem from a study of long-term antiretroviral therapy in people with HIV. The study, taken as a whole, reports: Post-ART samples showed increased diversity that remained below transplant donor control levels.

Runs used v3.0 of the immunoSEQ assay and were done at survey level. TCRdb keeps only in-frame clones here, not all; method: immunoSEQ multiplex PCR. The sample includes about 11,000 clones, approximately 79% of them seen just once. This material consisted of unsorted PBMCs, taken about 7 years after starting antiretroviral therapy. This TCR was recovered from a middle-aged man with HIV. The chain has TRBV15 and TRBJ1-6, with D perhaps TRBD1 (5 bases). DNA for the CDR3: TGTGCCACCAGCAGAGATCAAGGGACCTCACCCCTCCACTTT. As protein: CATSRDQGTSPLHF.